The clone carrying this TCR beta chain was seen only a few times. Its target is unknown. This record belongs to a study of shared clonotypes between healthy human individuals. Study-wide context: CD4 naive and CD4 memory each took three plates per donor, while CD8 naive took two and CD8 memory one. Study findings and constraints: Sharing of clonotypes among donors was expected to vary with sequencing depth.

The assay used deep level. The method was immunoSEQ multiplex PCR; TCRdb's version includes in-frame clones alone and lacks a portion of them. This repertoire shows 2,500,000 or so clones, around nine tenths found once; its top ten account for roughly 0.14%. This CDR3 region has 14 residues. Between the trimmed V and J ends, which lost 6 bases and 6 bases, there was a span of 18 bases. Germline CDR1 reads WNHNN; CDR2 reads SYGVQD (reference sequence). CD4+ cells yielded CD45RA+ naive and CD45RA-negative memory subsets. The chain combines TRBV10-1 with TRBJ2-7; D is possibly TRBD1 or TRBD2 (5 bases each). This clonotype originated in a man younger than 35 in good health. The sequencing sample was made of naive CD4+ T cells sorted from blood. Subset noted: CD45RA+ positively selected. CDR3 in DNA: TGCGCCAGCAGCTCCGGGACGGGGATTGGCGAGCAGTACTTC. Protein product: CASSSGTGIGEQYF.